Sequencing of this TCR beta chain was carried out in a study of blood T cell repertoires in COVID-19. The wider study: Some COVID-19 samples were acute and others convalescent; all came from the United States, Italy and Spain. T cells, B-cell-depleted T cells, or PBMCs supplied cDNA or gDNA.

V was pared by 3 bases and J by 7 bases, with 8 bases of the junction left unmatched. This CDR3 is built from 15 residues. Germline assignment: CDR1 MNHEY and CDR2 SVGEGT. In the original workflow: Amplification of reference gene primers provided the estimated nucleated cell counts. The repertoire was sequenced with immunoSEQ multiplex PCR; TCRdb's copy has only in-frame clones and lacks some. The V and J calls and clone size are taken from that table; D and trimming were inferred from the DNA. The sample holds over 90,000 clones, approximately 86% seen once. The source material was peripheral blood. The receptor comes from a human donor in a cohort sampled during active COVID-19. The chain joins TRBV6-2 or TRBV6-3 to TRBJ2-1; 8 bases match TRBD1. CDR3 sequence reads: CASSYSQGAGNEQFF. The CDR3 region has the DNA TGTGCCAGCAGTTATAGTCAGGGGGCGGGAAATGAGCAGTTCTTC.